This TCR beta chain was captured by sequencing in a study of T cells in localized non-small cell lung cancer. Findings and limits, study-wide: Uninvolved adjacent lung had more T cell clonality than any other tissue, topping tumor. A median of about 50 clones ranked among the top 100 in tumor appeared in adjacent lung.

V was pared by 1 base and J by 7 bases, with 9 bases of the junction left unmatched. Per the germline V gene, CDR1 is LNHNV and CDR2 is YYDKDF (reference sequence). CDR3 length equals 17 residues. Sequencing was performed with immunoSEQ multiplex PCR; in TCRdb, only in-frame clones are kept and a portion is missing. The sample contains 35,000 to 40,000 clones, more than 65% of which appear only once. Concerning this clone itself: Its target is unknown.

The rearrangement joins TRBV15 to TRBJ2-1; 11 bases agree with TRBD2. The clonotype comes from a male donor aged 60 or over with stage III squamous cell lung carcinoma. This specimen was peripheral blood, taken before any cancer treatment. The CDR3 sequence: CATSRVSGTSGKNEQFF. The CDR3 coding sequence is TGTGCCACCAGCAGAGTTTCCGGGACTAGCGGCAAGAATGAGCAGTTCTTC.